This T cell receptor (beta chain) was sequenced during a study of T-cell memory formation after mild COVID-19. TCRdb re-derived calls from the 5' RACE reads in MiXCR, one entry per CDR3 protein. The sample yields under 450,000 distinct CDR3 sequences, around a quarter seen once. V was pared by 8 bases and J by 5 bases, with 11 bases of the junction left unmatched. The CDR3 runs 15 residues. Germline CDR1 MNHNY, CDR2 SVGAGI (reference sequence). This rearrangement joins TRBV6-6 to TRBJ2-5, with TRBD1 identical over 10 bases. This clonotype was obtained from an adult woman who had mild COVID-19 (a few samples of this study predate the infection). Cell type and time point are not known. The sequenced sample consisted of PBMCs or a T cell subset sorted from them (not recorded which). The CDR3 spells CASLNFGTGDETQYF. The CDR3 DNA reads as TGTGCCAGCCTCAATTTCGGGACAGGGGACGAGACCCAGTACTTC.